This T cell receptor beta chain was identified in a study of T cell responses to AZD1222 COVID-19 vaccine. The repertoire was sequenced with immunoSEQ multiplex PCR; TCRdb's copy has only in-frame clones and lacks some. The repertoire includes 92,000 or so clones, roughly 88% of them detected once, and about 28% sits in the top ten. Germline V CDR1 and CDR2: LNHDA, SQIVND (reference sequence). V lost 5 bases and J lost 4; bases outside the gene matches: 6. This CDR3 is 14 amino acids long. As concerns this clone: No antigen is known for it.

Study results and caveats: Nearly half of unique spike-specific TCRs reportedly avoided B.1.351 and B.1.1.7 mutated regions.

The sequencing used peripheral blood, collected on day 0 of AZD1222 vaccination. The rearrangement joins TRBV19 to TRBJ2-7; 9 bases are a match to TRBD2. This receptor was identified in an adult in good health. CDR3 coding DNA: TGTGCCAGTAGTCCCGCGGGAGGGGGTTACGAGCAGTACTTC. This translates into CASSPAGGGYEQYF.